The sequence of this TCR beta chain was determined in a study of Tregs in tolerant kidney transplant recipients (dated by TCRdb to between 2018 and 2021). Broadly, across the study: TCRbeta sequencing was used in the study to identify donor-specific regulatory T cells before combined kidney and bone marrow transplantation, and the identified cells were then tracked after transplant.

What the work shows at the level of the full study, not this receptor alone: Because the PCR primers were changed over time for some patients, nucleotide-level comparison could not be performed across the samples from those patients. Biological reproducibility was not directly assessed, although technical replication error appeared to be minimal. Because only a small number of patients were included, the study had limitations, and the results will need to be validated in larger populations as well as under other immunosuppression protocols. The most biologically relevant and donor-specific TCRbeta repertoire appeared to be identified by expanding Tregs with activated donor B cells. In tolerant patients, donor-specific Tregs expanded more than Tregs overall, which suggests antigen-driven rather than nonspecific expansion.

This sample's time point label indicates: 6 months after combined kidney and bone marrow transplant. The transplants used related donors along with nonmyeloablative bone marrow transplantation, and in the human trials mixed chimerism was transient. Thawed PBMCs were FACS-sorted into unstimulated Tregs (CD4+CD25+CD127-), CD4+ non-Tregs (CD4+CD25-), CD4 cells and CD8 cells. The patients were 4 recipients of combined kidney and bone marrow transplants from the ITN036ST trial, and samples were available only for these trial subjects. Healthy control blood was processed to PBMCs by Ficoll density gradient and cryopreserved, and patient PBMCs were collected before and after transplant. For TCRbeta CDR3 sequencing, genomic DNA from the sorted cells was extracted using the QIAGEN DNeasy Blood and Tissue Kit. High-throughput TCRbeta CDR3 sequencing was carried out commercially through immunoSEQ, with PCR amplification with bias correction and internal controls included. The study's processing was this. Unique productive TCRbeta sequences were defined by CDR3 nucleotide sequence where primers matched, and otherwise by CDR3 amino acid sequence together with Vbeta and Jbeta genes. As a correction for sorting error, sequences shared between sorted populations at a frequency ratio of 2:1 or less were discarded, and the remaining shared sequences were assigned to the higher population. A sequence counted as donor-reactive if, in CFSE-low cells, the sequence had a frequency of at least 0.01% and was expanded at least 5-fold compared with unstimulated cells. Jensen-Shannon divergence calculated on the top 100 TCRbeta sequences ranked by frequency was used to measure repertoire divergence. When a sample had multiple sequencing runs, each run was corrected for sorting error separately and the runs were then pooled. The table was pulled from immuneACCESS by TCRdb, which kept in-frame rearrangements only. Such tables lose some clones; where checked, under half of the loss comes from unresolved V genes, and the rest has no known cause. V, J and clone size reflect that table, while D and trimming were determined from the DNA. Counted in this sample were roughly 70,000 clones; roughly 86% of them appeared once. The ten largest make up 3.8% of the sample.

Concerning this clone itself: Its recognized antigen is unknown. No quality values exist for individual bases; no much larger clone is one base distant.

V and J lose 3 bases and 6 bases, and a span of 16 bases separates them. The germline V gene (reference sequence) sets CDR1 to LNHDA and CDR2 to SQIVND. The CDR3 runs 15 residues from the cysteine to the phenylalanine. Only CDR3 DNA remains: 45 bases, in frame from the first base. The rearrangement joined TRBV19 to TRBJ2-3; the best D guess is TRBD2, with 6 bases matching. The TCR was taken from a human patient who received a combined kidney and bone marrow transplant. In transplant recipients, some T cells may be of donor rather than host origin. The material sequenced was CD4+ T cells from blood (PBMCs), taken 6 months after the transplant. The DNA sequence is TGTGCCAGTAGTATTTTGGCAGGGAGGCGGGATACGCAGTATTTT. This sequence encodes CASSILAGRRDTQYF. Full variable domain (CDR3 extended with the reference TRBV19 and TRBJ2-3 proteins): DGGITQSPKYLFRKEGQNVTLSCEQNLNHDAMYWYRQDPGQGLRLIYYSQIVNDFQKGDIAEGYSVSREKKESFPLTVTSAQKNPTAFYLCASSILAGRRDTQYFGPGTRLTVL.